What follows are 8 T cell receptor beta chains derived from one specimen sequenced in a study of shared clonotypes between healthy human individuals. The protocol was immunoSEQ multiplex PCR, while the TCRdb copy is restricted to in-frame clones and leaves out a portion. The sample records 530,000 or so clones, about 79% being singletons. Sequencing used PBMCs. These receptors were obtained from a woman in her thirties or forties in good health. Some clones in this sample may be carry-over from other donors' samples.

This sequence joins TRBV7-2 and TRBJ2-7; D not resolved. This CDR3 region has 14 residues. The ends were cut back, 2 bases at V and 4 bases at J, with 12 bases in the middle. CDR1 SGHTA and CDR2 FQGNSA come from the germline V gene. CDR3 DNA: TGTGCCAGCAGCTTAAGGGCCGCCGGGTACGAGCAGTACTTC. This translates into CASSLRAAGYEQYF.

This sequence joins TRBV6-1 and TRBJ2-7; tentatively, D is TRBD2 (6 bases). Trimming removed 4 bases from V and 3 bases from J, with 19 bases in between. Germline V gene sequence: CDR1 MNHNS, CDR2 SASEGT. CDR3 size: 16 residues. CDR3 region: CASSVRLGGDYYEQYF. The CDR3 nucleotides read TGTGCCAGCAGTGTGAGACTAGGAGGGGATTACTACGAGCAGTACTTC.

This clone was recorded at least ten times. The rearrangement uses TRBV7-2 and TRBJ2-7; D gene ambiguous. Between the trimmed V and J ends, which lost 4 bases and 0 bases, there was a span of 13 bases. Germline lookup yields CDR1 SGHTA and CDR2 FQGNSA. The CDR3 loop spans 15 amino acids. In DNA, the CDR3 is TGTGCCAGCAGCTCGTGGGTGGGCAGCTCCTACGAGCAGTACTTC. The encoded protein is CASSSWVGSSYEQYF. Using reference TRBV7-2 and TRBJ2-7 for the parts outside the CDR3, the full variable domain is GAGVSQSPSNKVTEKGKDVELRCDPISGHTALYWYRQSLGQGLEFLIYFQGNSAPDKSGLPSDRFSAERTGGSVSTLTIQRTQQEDSAVYLCASSSWVGSSYEQYFGPGTRLTVT.

The chain joins TRBV5-1 to TRBJ1-1; TRBD1 agrees at 8 bases. V lost 5 bases to trimming and J lost 1 base; unmatched junction nucleotides: 10. From germline, CDR1 is SGHRS and CDR2 YFSETQ. The CDR3 totals 16 residues. The CDR3 protein is CASSYRTGQANTEAFF. CDR3 DNA sequence: TGCGCCAGCAGTTATCGGACAGGGCAGGCGAACACTGAAGCTTTCTTT.

The V call is TRBV21-1, the J call TRBJ2-3; TRBD1 reflects the table's D call only, with no check against the DNA. TRBV21-1 is listed as a pseudogene. CDR3 length: 15 residues. CDR3 region: CASSAMRGKTDTQYF. CDR3 DNA: TGTGCCAGCAGCGCCATGAGGGGGAAGACAGATACGCAGTATTTT.

The chain carries TRBV4-2 and TRBJ1-6; D remains ambiguous. Germline V lookup: CDR1 LGHNA, CDR2 YNFKEQ. CDR3 length: 15 residues. V lost 1 base, J lost 4 bases, and 8 bases lay in between. CDR3 loop: CASSQGTDYNSPLHF. The CDR3 DNA follows: TGTGCCAGCAGCCAAGGGACTGATTATAATTCACCCCTCCACTTT.

The V call is TRBV15, the J call TRBJ2-1; 11 bases map to TRBD2. The germline V gene encodes CDR1 LNHNV and CDR2 YYDKDF (reference sequence). V shed 1 base, J shed 7 bases, and the junction held 6 bases outside the gene matches. This CDR3 has 16 amino acids. CDR3 DNA sequence: TGTGCCACCAGCAGAGTGGTACTAGCGGGAGTGAATGAGCAGTTCTTC. Its protein product is CATSRVVLAGVNEQFF.

As concerns this clone: With a far larger clone one base away, a read error is the likely cause. The sample contains more than one DNA sequence encoding this CDR3. This rearrangement joins TRBV6-5 to TRBJ1-1, with TRBD1 matching over 10 bases. V lost 4 bases, J lost 3 bases, and 5 bases stayed unmatched. The CDR3 runs to 15 residues. Germline CDR1 is MNHEY and CDR2 is SVGAGI. The CDR3 region has the DNA TGTGCCAGCAGTTCGGGACAGGGGTTCTACACTGAAGCTTTCTTT. Protein sequence: CASSSGQGFYTEAFF.